A selection of T cell receptor beta chains follows, all from one sample in a study of immune characterization of retroperitoneal liposarcoma. Using its own MiXCR run on the PCR reads, TCRdb lists one record per CDR3 protein. This table holds fewer than 11,000 distinct CDR3 sequences, under 35% found once. Sequencing used tumor tissue. The receptors come from a male donor with retroperitoneal liposarcoma. CDR3s include the opening cysteine and the closing phenylalanine or tryptophan. Each record gives: V gene, J gene, D gene, clone size, CDR3 DNA, CDR3 protein. D genes are given only for firm matches. For some rows the clone size is stated as once, few or many, or as a class when expanded; others skip it.

TRBV12-3/TRBV12-4	TRBJ2-1	-	few	TGTGCCAGCAGTTTGGGGGCCGCCAAAAACATTCAGTTCTTC	CASSLGAAKNIQFF
TRBV6-6	TRBJ2-5	-	-	TGTGCCAGCAGTTACTCTCGGGGAGGCGAGACCCAGTACTTC	CASSYSRGGETQYF
TRBV12-3/TRBV12-4	TRBJ2-3	TRBD2	-	TGTGCCAGCAGTGCCGGGACTAGCGGGGGGCATAGTGAGCAGTTCTTT	CASSAGTSGGHSEQFF
TRBV7-3	TRBJ2-4	-	few	TGTGCCAGCAGCTCCGGGCCAGAGCAGTACTTC	CASSSGPEQYF
TRBV11-2	TRBJ2-7	TRBD2	-	TGTGCCAGCAGCTTAGTATCGGGGGGAGGGACCTACGAGCAGTACTTC	CASSLVSGGGTYEQYF
TRBV27	TRBJ2-5	TRBD2	-	TGTGCCAGCAGTCTATTAGCGGGAGGGCCGATTGAGCAGTACTTC	CASSLLAGGPIEQYF
TRBV7-6	TRBJ1-1	-	-	TGTGCCAGCAGCCTGCCCCCAGGGAACACTGAAGCTTTCTTT	CASSLPPGNTEAFF
TRBV7-2	TRBJ2-7	TRBD2	large	TGTGCCAGCAGCGAAGGAGGGGACTATCAGCAGTACTTC	CASSEGGDYQQYF
TRBV7-6	TRBJ2-7	-	medium-sized	TGTGCCAGCAGCTTAGGCAGGGGATTCTCCTACGAGCAGTACTTC	CASSLGRGFSYEQYF
TRBV7-2	TRBJ2-3	TRBD2	few	TGTGCCAGCAGCTCTATAATAGCGGGAGACGCCAGGACAGATACGCAGTATTTT	CASSSIIAGDARTDTQYF
TRBV27	TRBJ2-1	-	-	TGTGCCAGCGGTTTAAAACCCGATCCCTACGAGCAGTTCTTC	CASGLKPDPYEQFF
TRBV7-6	TRBJ2-2	TRBD2	once	TGTGCCAGCAGCTTTGATACTAGCGGGAGCCACGTCGACACCGGGGAGCTGTTTTTT	CASSFDTSGSHVDTGELFF
TRBV6-1	TRBJ2-1	-	few	TGTGCCAGCAGCCGTGACAATGAGCAGTTCTTC	CASSRDNEQFF
TRBV25-1	TRBJ2-7	-	few	TGTGCCAGCAGTAAGGGGGAGGGCTACAATGAGCAGTACTTC	CASSKGEGYNEQYF
TRBV25-1	TRBJ2-5	-	large	TGTGCCAGCAGTGATCCTAGGGGGGCCGGAGAGACCCAGTACTTC	CASSDPRGAGETQYF
TRBV6-1	TRBJ1-6	-	-	TGTGCCAGCAGTCCGACAGTTTCGGGAAATTCACCCCTCCACTTT	CASSPTVSGNSPLHF
TRBV6-1	TRBJ1-1	-	-	TGTGCCAGCAGCCCGATACCGGGGGGGGGGACTGAAGCTTTCTTT	CASSPIPGGGTEAFF
TRBV11-3	TRBJ2-7	-	medium-sized	TGTGCCAGCAGCTTAACAGTGGCCTACGAGCAGTACTTC	CASSLTVAYEQYF
TRBV6-1	TRBJ1-5	-	-	TGTGCCAGCAGCCGGACACTCCGGGATCAGCCCCAGCATTTT	CASSRTLRDQPQHF
TRBV12-3/TRBV12-4	TRBJ1-5	-	-	TGTGCCAGCACTTTAGGTGGCTCAAATCAGCCCCAGCATTTT	CASTLGGSNQPQHF
TRBV7-2	TRBJ2-7	TRBD2	many	TGTGCCAGCAGCATCGGGGGGAGCCTCTACGAGCAGTACTTC	CASSIGGSLYEQYF
TRBV6-1	TRBJ1-6	TRBD1	medium-sized	TGTGCCAGCACCACTGTGGGACAGCGATATAATTCACCCCTCCACTTT	CASTTVGQRYNSPLHF
TRBV11-1	TRBJ2-7	-	-	TGTGCCAGCAGCTTAGTTCGGGGCGACTCCTACGAGCAGTACTTC	CASSLVRGDSYEQYF
TRBV6-1	TRBJ2-7	-	medium-sized	TGTGCCAGCAGTGAATATGCGCTAGCCAGCTCCTACGAGCAGTACTTC	CASSEYALASSYEQYF
TRBV6-9	TRBJ2-1	-	-	TGTGCCAGCAGCCCCAAGGGTTGGGCCAAAAACATTCAGTTCTTC	CASSPKGWAKNIQFF
TRBV6-1	TRBJ2-7	-	-	TGTGCCAGCAGTGAAGTTGGTAGCTCCTACGAGCAGTACTTC	CASSEVGSSYEQYF
TRBV4-1	TRBJ2-7	TRBD1	-	TGCGCCAGCAGCCAAGAGGGTCCGGGACAGGGGTCCTACGAGCAGTACTTC	CASSQEGPGQGSYEQYF
TRBV7-8	TRBJ2-1	TRBD2	medium-sized	TGTGCCAGCAGCTTCCCAGCGGGGGGGCCCAATGAGCAGTTCTTC	CASSFPAGGPNEQFF
TRBV6-6	TRBJ2-1	-	few	TGTGCCAGCAGTTACAGAGGGCGACGAGAAGAGACCCAGTTCTTC	CASSYRGRREETQFF
TRBV12-3/TRBV12-4	TRBJ2-1	-	many	TGTGCCAGCCGCCTTTTGTCCGGGAGCTACAATGAGCAGTTCTTC	CASRLLSGSYNEQFF
TRBV7-2	TRBJ2-1	-	medium-sized	TGTGCCAGCAGCCCCTTGGCGCTAGTTCAGCTAGAGACCCAGTTCTTC	CASSPLALVQLETQFF
TRBV6-1	TRBJ2-1	-	-	TGTGCCAGCAGTGAAGCCGGTAGCAGAGACCTGGGCGATGAGCAGTTCTTC	CASSEAGSRDLGDEQFF
TRBV3-1	TRBJ2-1	-	-	TGTGCCAGCAGCCATGCTCAGTACAATGAGCAGTTCTTC	CASSHAQYNEQFF
TRBV11-3	TRBJ2-1	TRBD2	many	TGTGCCAGCAGCGCCGGGATCGGGAGGGAGCAGTTCTTC	CASSAGIGREQFF
TRBV7-2	TRBJ2-7	-	medium-sized	TGTGCCAGCAGCTTAGACAACGGGGGCTACAATGAGCAGTACTTC	CASSLDNGGYNEQYF
TRBV7-2	TRBJ2-1	-	many	TGTGCCAGCAGCTTTCAGGTGGGAGAGACCCAGTTCTTC	CASSFQVGETQFF
TRBV6-6	TRBJ1-2	TRBD1	-	TGTGCCAGCAGTTACAGACAGGGGAATGGCTACACCTTC	CASSYRQGNGYTF
TRBV6-6	TRBJ2-7	TRBD1	few	TGTGCCAGCAGTTATTTTCCGACAGGGGTCTCTCACGAGCAGTACTTC	CASSYFPTGVSHEQYF
TRBV6-6	TRBJ1-5	-	-	TGTGCCAGCAGTTACAGGGCAGGGTTTAGCAATCAGCCCCAGCATTTT	CASSYRAGFSNQPQHF
TRBV6-1	TRBJ1-2	TRBD1	many	TGTGCCAGCAGTACCAGGGACAGGGGACTCTATGGCTACACCTTC	CASSTRDRGLYGYTF
TRBV12-3/TRBV12-4	TRBJ2-3	TRBD2	-	TGTGCCAGCAGTCCCGGGACTAGCGGGATCTCAGATACGCAGTATTTT	CASSPGTSGISDTQYF
TRBV6-1	TRBJ1-2	-	medium-sized	TGTGCCAGCAGTGAACTTGGCGGAACGACTAGCACCTTC	CASSELGGTTSTF
TRBV7-3	TRBJ2-3	-	medium-sized	TGTGCCAGCAGCCCGACTCGCACAGATACGCAGTATTTT	CASSPTRTDTQYF